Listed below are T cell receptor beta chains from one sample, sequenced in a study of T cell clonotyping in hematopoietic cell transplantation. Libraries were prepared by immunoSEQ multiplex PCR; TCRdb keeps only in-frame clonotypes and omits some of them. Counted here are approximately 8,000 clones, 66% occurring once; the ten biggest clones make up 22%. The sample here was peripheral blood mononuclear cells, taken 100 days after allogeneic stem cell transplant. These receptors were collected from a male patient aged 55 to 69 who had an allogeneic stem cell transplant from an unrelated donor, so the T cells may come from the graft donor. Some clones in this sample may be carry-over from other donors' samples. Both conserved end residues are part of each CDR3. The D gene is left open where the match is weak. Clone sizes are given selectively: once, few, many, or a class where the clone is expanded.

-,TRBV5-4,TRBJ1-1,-,CASSLNTEAFF,TGTGCCAGCAGCTTGAACACTGAAGCTTTCTTT
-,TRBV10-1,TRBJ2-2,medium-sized,CASSELNTGELFF,TGCGCCAGCAGTGAGTTAAACACCGGGGAGCTGTTTTTT
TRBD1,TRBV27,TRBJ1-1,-,CASGQGVTEAFF,TGTGCCAGCGGACAGGGTGTAACTGAAGCTTTCTTT
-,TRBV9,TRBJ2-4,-,CASSRSGAGGNIQYF,TGTGCCAGCAGCCGCTCGGGGGCAGGGGGAAACATTCAGTACTTC
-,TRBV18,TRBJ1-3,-,CASSPRLQSWGKENTIYF,TGTGCCAGCTCACCCCGATTGCAGTCCTGGGGGAAGGAAAACACCATATATTTT
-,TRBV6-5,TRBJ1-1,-,CASRRTANTEAFF,TGTGCCAGCAGGCGGACCGCGAACACTGAAGCTTTCTTT
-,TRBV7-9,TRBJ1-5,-,CASSLVGQPQHF,TGTGCCAGCAGCTTAGTCGGTCAGCCCCAGCATTTT
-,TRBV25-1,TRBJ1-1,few,CASSLNTEAFF,TGTGCCAGCAGCCTAAACACTGAAGCTTTCTTT
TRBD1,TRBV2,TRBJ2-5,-,CASGQGVETQYF,TGTGCCAGCGGACAGGGGGTAGAGACCCAGTACTTC
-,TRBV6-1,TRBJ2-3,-,CASSEALAGRSTDTQYF,TGTGCCAGCAGTGAAGCGTTGGCAGGGCGGAGCACAGATACGCAGTATTTT
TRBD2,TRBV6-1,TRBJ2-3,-,CASSGLAGDTDTQYF,TGTGCCAGCAGTGGGCTAGCGGGAGACACAGATACGCAGTATTTT
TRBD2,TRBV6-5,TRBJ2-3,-,CASSYLTSGGAPQYF,TGTGCCAGCAGTTACCTTACTAGCGGGGGGGCCCCGCAGTATTTT
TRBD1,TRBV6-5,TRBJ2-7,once,CASSYGTDSYEQYF,TGTGCCAGCAGTTACGGGACAGATTCCTACGAGCAGTACTTC
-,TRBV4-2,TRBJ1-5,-,CASSQELKKSYQPQHF,TGTGCCAGCAGCCAAGAACTCAAAAAGAGCTATCAGCCCCAGCATTTT
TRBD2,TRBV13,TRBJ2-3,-,CASSSRLAVTDTQYF,TGTGCCAGCAGCTCGCGACTAGCGGTGACAGATACGCAGTATTTT
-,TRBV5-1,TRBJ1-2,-,CASSAGPQGPYGYTF,TGCGCCAGCAGCGCGGGGCCCCAGGGTCCCTATGGCTACACCTTC
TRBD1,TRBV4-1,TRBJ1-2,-,CASSQGTGDGYTF,TGCGCCAGCAGCCAAGGGACAGGGGACGGCTACACCTTC
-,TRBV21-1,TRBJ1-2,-,CASWGQGYGYTF,TGTGCCAGCTGGGGACAGGGCTATGGCTACACCTTC
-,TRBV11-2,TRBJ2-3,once,CASSLLTNYLTDTQYF,TGTGCCAGCAGCTTACTGACGAATTATTTGACAGATACGCAGTATTTT
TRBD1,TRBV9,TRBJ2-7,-,CASSAGTGGYEQYF,TGTGCCAGCAGCGCCGGGACAGGGGGCTACGAGCAGTACTTC
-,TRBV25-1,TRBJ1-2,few,CATLENGYTF,TGTGCCACCCTGGAGAATGGCTACACCTTC
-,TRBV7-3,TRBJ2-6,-,CASSSSGGANVLTF,TGTGCCAGCAGCTCCTCGGGTGGGGCCAACGTCCTGACTTTC
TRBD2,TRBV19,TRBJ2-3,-,CASSIAAGGTDTQYF,TGTGCCAGTAGTATCGCGGCGGGAGGCACAGATACGCAGTATTTT
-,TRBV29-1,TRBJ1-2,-,CSVVPASNYGYTF,TGCAGCGTTGTCCCAGCCTCTAACTATGGCTACACCTTC
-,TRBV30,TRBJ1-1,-,CAWNHGANTEAFF,TGTGCCTGGAATCACGGCGCGAACACTGAAGCTTTCTTT
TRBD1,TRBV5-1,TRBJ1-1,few,CASSFGTGGVTEAFF,TGCGCCAGCAGCTTCGGAACAGGGGGAGTCACTGAAGCTTTCTTT
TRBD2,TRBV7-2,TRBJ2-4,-,CASSLGLAGANIQYF,TGTGCCAGCAGCTTAGGACTAGCGGGGGCAAACATTCAGTACTTC
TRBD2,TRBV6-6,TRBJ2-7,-,CASSSRTSGRWQYF,TGTGCCAGCAGTTCCAGGACTAGCGGGAGGTGGCAGTACTTC
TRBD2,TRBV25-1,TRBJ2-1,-,CASFGLAGDEYEQFF,TGTGCCAGCTTTGGACTAGCGGGGGACGAATATGAGCAGTTCTTC
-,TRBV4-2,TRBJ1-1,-,CASSPRGQSEAFF,TGTGCCAGCAGCCCGCGGGGACAATCTGAAGCTTTCTTT
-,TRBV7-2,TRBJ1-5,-,CASSLVGAENQPQHF,TGTGCCAGCAGCTTAGTGGGGGCGGAAAATCAGCCCCAGCATTTT
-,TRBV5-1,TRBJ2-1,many,CASSSNDNEQFF,TGCGCCAGCAGCTCCAATGACAATGAGCAGTTCTTC
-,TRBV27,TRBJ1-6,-,CASSLAGVPNSPLHF,TGTGCCAGCAGTTTAGCCGGGGTTCCTAATTCACCCCTCCACTTT
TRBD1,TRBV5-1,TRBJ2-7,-,CASSWGQGISYEQYF,TGCGCCAGCAGCTGGGGACAGGGTATCTCCTACGAGCAGTACTTC
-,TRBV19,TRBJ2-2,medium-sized,CASSIFRSLNTGELFF,TGTGCCAGTAGTATTTTTCGGTCCCTGAACACCGGGGAGCTGTTTTTT
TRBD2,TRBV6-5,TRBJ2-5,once,CASSYTWRGGGETQYF,TGTGCCAGCAGTTACACTTGGCGGGGGGGCGGCGAGACCCAGTACTTC
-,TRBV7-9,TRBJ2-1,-,CASSLSAAQPYNEQFF,TGTGCCAGCAGCTTATCGGCGGCACAACCTTACAATGAGCAGTTCTTC
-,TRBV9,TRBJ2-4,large,CASGRDEGGQNIQYF,TGTGCCAGCGGCCGCGACGAGGGGGGGCAAAACATTCAGTACTTC
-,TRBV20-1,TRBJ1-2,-,CSATYGYTF,TGCAGTGCCACATATGGCTACACCTTC
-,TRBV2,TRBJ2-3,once,CASSPLSVRDTQYF,TGTGCCAGCAGCCCTCTCTCCGTTAGAGATACGCAGTATTTT
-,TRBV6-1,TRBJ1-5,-,CASRAEIGGEGPQHF,TGTGCCAGCAGGGCCGAAATCGGCGGCGAAGGGCCCCAGCATTTT
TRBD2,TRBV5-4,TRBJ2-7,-,CASSRGGRTSSYEQYF,TGTGCCAGCAGTCGGGGGGGCAGGACGAGCTCCTACGAGCAGTACTTC
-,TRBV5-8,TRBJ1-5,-,CASSSYRDNHGGLNQPQHF,TGTGCCAGCAGCTCGTATCGAGACAATCACGGGGGGTTAAATCAGCCCCAGCATTTT
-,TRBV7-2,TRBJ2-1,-,CASSEQAGQTNEQFF,TGTGCCAGCAGCGAACAAGCGGGACAAACTAATGAGCAGTTCTTC
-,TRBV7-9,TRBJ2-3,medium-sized,CASSSKQGGNSASTDTQYF,TGTGCCAGCAGCTCGAAACAGGGAGGGAATAGTGCTAGCACAGATACGCAGTATTTT